These 24 T cell receptor beta chains originate from one sample sequenced in a study of CD4 and CD8 cells across lung adenocarcinoma regions. TCRdb reanalysed the PCR reads using MiXCR and keeps one entry per CDR3 protein. The profile covers 2,000 to 3,000 distinct CDR3 sequences, with roughly two thirds appearing a single time and around 23% taken by the ten largest. The sequencing sample was made of CD4+ T cells from the center of a lung tumor. Receptors were obtained from a female donor with lung adenocarcinoma. The CD4 and CD8 labels of this study may be unreliable.

The sample holds one count of this clonotype. The rearrangement uses TRBV7-3 and TRBJ2-5; 12 nucleotides match TRBD1. The trim removed 5 bases at V and 5 bases at J, leaving 6 bases unmatched. The CDR3 totals 15 residues. Germline V gives CDR1 SGHTA, CDR2 FQGTGA. The CDR3 region has the DNA TGTGCCAGCAGCCCCCGGGGACAGGGGGCGGAGACCCAGTACTTC. Its protein product is CASSPRGQGAETQYF.

The rearrangement joins TRBV10-2 to TRBJ2-3; tentatively, D is TRBD1 or TRBD2 (5 bases each). This CDR3 is 16 amino acids long. V was trimmed by 2 bases and J by 3 bases, leaving 15 bases between them. Germline V gene data show CDR1 as WSHSY and CDR2 as SAAADI. CDR3 sequence: CASSEPGRSGTDTQYF. CDR3 DNA: TGCGCCAGCAGTGAGCCGGGACGATCGGGGACAGATACGCAGTATTTT.

The chain combines TRBV6-1 with TRBJ2-5; D gene uncertain. The J call could be wrong; TRBJ2-7 is a better fit for the DNA end. The CDR3 totals 12 residues. Germline CDR1 MNHNS, CDR2 SASEGT. The CDR3 sequence: CASSIHNYEQYF. CDR3 coding DNA: TGTGCCAGCAGCATCCATAACTACGAGCAGTACTTC.

This clonotype was found a few times. The chain joins TRBV6-1 to TRBJ2-1, with a tentative D call TRBD2 (6 bases). V shed 5 bases and J shed 1 base, with 15 bases lying between them. CDR1 and CDR2 from the germline V gene are MNHNS and SASEGT. The CDR3 runs to 16 residues. The CDR3 protein is CASSPRDGISYNEQFF. The CDR3 nucleotides are TGTGCCAGCAGTCCGCGGGACGGGATTTCCTACAATGAGCAGTTCTTC.

About this clonotype: One junction end disagrees with the germline gene, perhaps due to a read error. This sequence joins TRBV7-2 and TRBJ2-1; 8 bases match TRBD2. Per the germline V gene, CDR1 is SGHTA and CDR2 is FQGNSA. The length of the CDR3 is 15 residues. DNA of the CDR3: TGTGCCAGCAGCCTCCTAGCGGCCGGGAGGGAGACCAAGTACTTC. Protein: CASSLLAAGRETKYF.

V is TRBV6-5 and J is TRBJ2-5; the D gene is possibly TRBD2 (6 bases). Per germline, CDR1 MNHEY and CDR2 SVGAGI. This CDR3 region has 16 residues. Between the trimmed V and J ends, which lost 0 bases and 5 bases, there was a span of 16 bases. This CDR3 reads CASSYSRERLRETQYF. The CDR3 coding sequence is TGTGCCAGCAGTTACTCCCGGGAGAGGCTGAGGGAGACCCAGTACTTC.

The V and J genes are TRBV12-3 or TRBV12-4 and TRBJ2-3; a possible D gene is TRBD1 (5 bases). The assigned J gene may be wrong: the sequence end matches TRBJ2-5 better. The CDR3 has 14 residues. The CDR3 sequence: CASSWGISQETQYF. The CDR3 nucleotides read TGTGCCAGCAGTTGGGGCATTTCGCAAGAGACCCAGTACTTC.

The chain recombines TRBV6-1 with TRBJ2-1; D is perhaps TRBD1 (7 bases). This CDR3 has 14 residues. From germline, CDR1 is MNHNS and CDR2 SASEGT. Trimming pared 10 bases from V and 9 bases from J, leaving 22 bases between. The CDR3 DNA sequence: TGTGCCACCCGGCGGAGGGGGCAAGGGAGTGAGCAGTTCTTC. Residues: CATRRRGQGSEQFF.

This chain links TRBV11-3 with TRBJ2-1; 9 nucleotides align to TRBD1. The J call may be wrong; the DNA end is better matched by TRBJ2-7. Per the germline V gene, CDR1 is SGHNT and CDR2 is YENEEA. This CDR3 is 14 amino acids long. CDR3 DNA sequence: TGTGCCAGCAGCCTCCGACAGGGGGTTTACGAGCAGTACTTC. Translation gives CASSLRQGVYEQYF.

The chain has TRBV7-2 and TRBJ2-1; D uncertain. The DNA end favors TRBJ2-7, so the J call may be wrong. Per germline, CDR1 SGHTA and CDR2 FQGNSA. The CDR3 sequence is 17 residues long. The CDR3 spells CASSLVRSRNSSYEQYF. DNA of the CDR3: TGTGCCAGCAGCTTAGTTCGAAGCCGAAACAGTTCCTACGAGCAGTACTTC.

The chain couples TRBV6-1 to TRBJ2-1; D remains unclear. V was pared by 1 base and J by 1 base, with 8 bases between. Germline V lookup: CDR1 MNHNS, CDR2 SASEGT. This CDR3 is built from 15 residues. CDR3 coding DNA: TGTGCCAGCAGTGAAGGCGTTTTTTCCTACAATGAGCAGTTCTTC. Translating gives CASSEGVFSYNEQFF.

J is TRBJ2-1 and V is TRBV6-1; TRBD1 matches at 10 bases. Matching the DNA end better, TRBJ2-7 makes the J call doubtful. The CDR3 has 16 residues. The germline V gene has CDR1 MNHNS and CDR2 SASEGT. The CDR3 nucleotides read TGTGCCAGCAGTACGAATCCCGGGACAGGGGCCTACGAGCAGTACTTC. Its protein product is CASSTNPGTGAYEQYF.

The V call is TRBV6-5, the J call TRBJ2-2; possible D gene TRBD2, 6 bases. V lost 2 bases and J lost 5, with 15 bases in between. Per germline, CDR1 MNHEY and CDR2 SVGAGI. CDR3 size: 16 residues. The CDR3 DNA sequence: TGTGCCAGCAGTTACGGGGCGGGACGACGTACCGGGGAGCTGTTTTTT. Translation gives CASSYGAGRRTGELFF.

The chain has TRBV10-3 and TRBJ1-5, with 8 bases lining up with TRBD1. Trimming at V came to 9 bases and at J to 0 bases, leaving 4 bases not matched to a gene. There are 14 residues in the CDR3. CDR1 and CDR2 (germline): ENHRY, SYGVKD. For the CDR3, the DNA is TGTGCCATTGCGACAGGGGTTAGCAATCAGCCCCAGCATTTT. It encodes CAIATGVSNQPQHF.

The rearrangement links TRBV12-3 or TRBV12-4 to TRBJ1-2; D remains ambiguous. V lost 6 bases, J lost 8 bases, and 13 bases lay in between. The CDR3 length is 12 residues. The CDR3 DNA sequence: TGTGCCAGCAGGGGAGCCTCCGGAGGCTACACCTTC. It encodes CASRGASGGYTF.

The chain links TRBV9 to TRBJ1-4; TRBD1 might be the D (6 bases). Germline assignment: CDR1 SGDLS and CDR2 YYNGEE. Trimming took off 3 bases at V and 2 bases at J, with 11 bases between the two ends. This CDR3 is 15 amino acids long. As DNA, the CDR3 is TGTGCCAGCAGCGGAACAGGGACCACTAATGAAAAACTGTTTTTT. Translation gives CASSGTGTTNEKLFF.

This clonotype was observed a handful of times. This chain links TRBV12-3 or TRBV12-4 with TRBJ2-1; a weak D match, TRBD2 (6 bases). Trimming removed 11 bases at V and 7 bases at J, with 18 bases between. The CDR3 runs 13 residues. The CDR3 region has the DNA TGTGCCTCTGAACGGGGCGGGATAAATGAGCAGTTCTTC. It translates to CASERGGINEQFF.

Of note for this clonotype: At one of its ends the junction is not consistent with the germline gene, which may arise from a read error. This chain links TRBV7-7 with TRBJ2-3, with D tentatively TRBD1 (6 bases). The CDR3 length is 13 residues. Germline V gene data show CDR1 as SSHAT and CDR2 as FNYEAQ (reference sequence). The CDR3 reads CASSFQQGDTQYF. The CDR3 DNA reads as TGTGCTAGCAGCTTCCAACAGGGAGATACGCAGTATTTT.

The chain has TRBV6-5 and TRBJ2-2, with TRBD1 matching 7 bases. The CDR3 is 16 residues long. The germline gives CDR1 MNHEY, CDR2 SVGAGI. V trimming: 6 bases; J trimming: 1 base; junction bases outside the gene matches: 8. DNA for the CDR3: TGTGCCAGCAGGTACGGACAGGCGAAGAACACCGGGGAGCTGTTTTTT. Amino acids: CASRYGQAKNTGELFF.

Concerning this clonotype: Its ends do not fully match the called genes, so a read error is possible. CDR3 coding DNA: TGTGCCAGCAGTGAAGGGACAGGTACGTTCTTC. Residues: CASSEGTGTFF. V and J are TRBV6-1 and TRBJ2-5; TRBD1 aligns across 7 bases. The CDR3 loop spans 11 amino acids. The germline gives CDR1 MNHNS, CDR2 SASEGT.

The chain combines TRBV6-1 with TRBJ1-1; D gene uncertain. V lost 2 bases and J lost 0, with 4 bases in between. The CDR3 has 13 residues. Germline V gene data show CDR1 as MNHNS and CDR2 as SASEGT. The CDR3: CASSESMNTEAFF. The CDR3 DNA follows: TGTGCCAGCAGTGAAAGTATGAACACTGAAGCTTTCTTT.

This clonotype was counted only a few times. V gene TRBV4-1 combines with J gene TRBJ2-1; D remains ambiguous. There are 15 residues in the CDR3. Germline V CDR1 and CDR2: MGHRA, YSYEKL. V was shortened by 0 bases and J by 9 bases, with 15 bases between the two germline ends. CDR3 nucleotide sequence: TGCGCCAGCAGCCAAGAGCCCGGCCCGCGAGTTGAGCAGTTCTTC. It encodes CASSQEPGPRVEQFF.

V gene TRBV6-8 combines with J gene TRBJ1-4; D perhaps matches TRBD1 (6 bases). CDR3 length equals 15 residues. Germline V gene sequence: CDR1 MNHGY, CDR2 SAAAGT. V lost 6 bases and J 4 bases, leaving 15 bases between the germline ends. CDR3 loop: CASRTTGDINEKLFF. The CDR3 DNA follows: TGTGCCAGCAGAACGACAGGAGACATTAATGAAAAACTGTTTTTT.

This clonotype was found once. Germline is not matched at one junction end, which may reflect a read error. The chain joins TRBV4-1 to TRBJ2-4; D is undetermined. The CDR3 sequence is 14 residues long. The V gene's germline CDR1 is MGHRA and CDR2 YSYEKL. CDR3 sequence: CRVRRLWAKNTQYF. CDR3 DNA sequence: TGCCGCGTCAGGCGGCTCTGGGCCAAAAACACTCAGTACTTT.